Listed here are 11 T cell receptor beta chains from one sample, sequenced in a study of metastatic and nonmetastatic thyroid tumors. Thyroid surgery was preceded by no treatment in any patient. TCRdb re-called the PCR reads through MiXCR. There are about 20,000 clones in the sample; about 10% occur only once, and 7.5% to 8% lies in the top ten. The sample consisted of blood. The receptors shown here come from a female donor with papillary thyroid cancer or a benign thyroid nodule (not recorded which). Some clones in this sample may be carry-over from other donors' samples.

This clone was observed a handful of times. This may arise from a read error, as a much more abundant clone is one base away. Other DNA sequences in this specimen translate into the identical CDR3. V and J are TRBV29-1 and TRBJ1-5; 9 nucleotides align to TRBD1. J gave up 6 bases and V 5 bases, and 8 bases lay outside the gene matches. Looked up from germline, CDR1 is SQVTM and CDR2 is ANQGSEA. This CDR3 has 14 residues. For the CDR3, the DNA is TGCAGCGTTCGTGGACAGGGGCGTGGTCAGCCCCAGCATTTT. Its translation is CSVRGQGRGQPQHF. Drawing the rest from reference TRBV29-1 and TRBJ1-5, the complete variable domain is SAVISQKPSRDICQRGTSLTIQCQVDSQVTMMFWYRQQPGQSLTLIATANQGSEATYESGFVIDKFPISRPNLTFSTLTVSNMSPEDSSIYLCSVRGQGRGQPQHFGDGTRLSIL.

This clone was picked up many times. CDR3 region: CASSHPGPGGTQYF. CDR3 coding DNA: TGTGCCAGCAGCCATCCGGGACCGGGGGGGACCCAGTACTTC. The chain employs TRBV7-6 and TRBJ2-5, with 7 nucleotides matching TRBD2. After removal of 5 bases from V and 7 bases from J, the junction contained 10 bases not matched to a gene. This CDR3 is 14 amino acids long. Germline V gene sequence: CDR1 SGHVS, CDR2 FNYEAQ.

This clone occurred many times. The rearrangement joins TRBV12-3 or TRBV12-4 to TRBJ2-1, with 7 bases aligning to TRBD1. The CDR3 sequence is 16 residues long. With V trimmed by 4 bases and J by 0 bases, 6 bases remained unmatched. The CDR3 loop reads CASSSKGTASYNEQFF. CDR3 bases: TGTGCCAGCAGTTCTAAGGGGACAGCCTCCTACAATGAGCAGTTCTTC.

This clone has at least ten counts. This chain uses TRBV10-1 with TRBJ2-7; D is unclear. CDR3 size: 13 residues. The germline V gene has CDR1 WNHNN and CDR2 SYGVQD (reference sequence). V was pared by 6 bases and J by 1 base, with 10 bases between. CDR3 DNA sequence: TGCGCCAGCAGAACCGGGCCTTCCTACGAGCAGTACTTC. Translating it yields CASRTGPSYEQYF.

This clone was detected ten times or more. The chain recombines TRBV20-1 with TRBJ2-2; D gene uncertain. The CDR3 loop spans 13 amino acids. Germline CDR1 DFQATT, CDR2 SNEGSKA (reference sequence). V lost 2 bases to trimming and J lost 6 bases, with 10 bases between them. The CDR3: CSARISGPGELFF. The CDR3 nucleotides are TGCAGTGCTAGAATAAGTGGTCCCGGGGAGCTGTTTTTT.

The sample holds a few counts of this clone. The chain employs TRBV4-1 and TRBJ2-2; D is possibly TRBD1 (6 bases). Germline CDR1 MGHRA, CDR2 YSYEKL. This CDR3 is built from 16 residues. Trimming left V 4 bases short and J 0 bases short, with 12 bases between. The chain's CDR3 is CASSPRGGPNTGELFF. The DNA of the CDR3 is TGCGCCAGCAGCCCCCGAGGGGGACCGAACACCGGGGAGCTGTTTTTT.

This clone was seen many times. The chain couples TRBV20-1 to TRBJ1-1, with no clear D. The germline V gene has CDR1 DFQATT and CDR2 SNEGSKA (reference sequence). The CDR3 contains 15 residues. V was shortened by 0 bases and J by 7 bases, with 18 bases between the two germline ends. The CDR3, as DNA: TGCAGTGCTAGAGATTTTGGGAGACCTACGGATGAAGCTTTCTTT. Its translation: CSARDFGRPTDEAFF.

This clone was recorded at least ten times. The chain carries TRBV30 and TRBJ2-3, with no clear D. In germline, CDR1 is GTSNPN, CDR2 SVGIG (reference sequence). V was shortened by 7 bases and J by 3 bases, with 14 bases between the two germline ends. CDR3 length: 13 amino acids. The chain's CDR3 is CAYTLTGTDTQYF. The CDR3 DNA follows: TGTGCCTATACTTTGACCGGAACAGATACGCAGTATTTT.

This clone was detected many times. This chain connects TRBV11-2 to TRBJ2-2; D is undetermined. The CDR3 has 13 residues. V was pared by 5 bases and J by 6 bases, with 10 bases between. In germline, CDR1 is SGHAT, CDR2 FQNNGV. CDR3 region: CASSPRGPGELFF. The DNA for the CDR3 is TGTGCCAGCAGCCCCCGTGGGCCCGGGGAGCTGTTTTTT.

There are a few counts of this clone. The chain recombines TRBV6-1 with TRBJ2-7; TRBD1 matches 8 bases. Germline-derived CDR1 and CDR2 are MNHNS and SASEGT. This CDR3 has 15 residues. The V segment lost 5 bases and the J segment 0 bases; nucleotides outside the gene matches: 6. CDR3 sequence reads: CASSQGQGSSYEQYF. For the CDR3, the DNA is TGTGCCAGCAGTCAAGGACAGGGCAGCTCCTACGAGCAGTACTTC.

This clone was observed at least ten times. CDR3 amino acids: CASSIPGGPQETQYF. CDR3 nucleotide sequence: TGTGCCAGCAGTATCCCCGGGGGGCCCCAAGAGACCCAGTACTTC. This chain connects TRBV12-3 or TRBV12-4 to TRBJ2-5; tentatively, D is TRBD2 (7 bases). The ends were cut back, 5 bases at V and 1 base at J, with 14 bases in the middle. The CDR3 has 15 residues.